Listed here are 16 T cell receptor beta chains from one sample, sequenced in a study of neurological immune-mediated disorders. Stated time point: longitudinal time-point 1 (baseline). From the 5' RACE reads, TCRdb called clonotypes with MiXCR, one entry per CDR3 protein. The sample contains 60,000 to 90,000 distinct CDR3 sequences, roughly a tenth of which appear only once. The specimen sequenced was PBMCs. The receptors were gathered from a man between 25 and 39 years old in good health.

This clonotype was observed many times. This CDR3 is CASSRRTGGFYEQYF. The CDR3 DNA reads as TGTGCCAGCAGTAGACGGACAGGGGGCTTCTACGAGCAGTACTTC. The gene calls are TRBV12-3 or TRBV12-4 and TRBJ2-7; 11 nucleotides match TRBD1. V lost 5 bases and J lost 3; bases outside the gene matches: 6. The CDR3 contains 15 residues.

This clonotype was found many times. The V and J genes are TRBV28 and TRBJ2-4; no clear D. Per the germline V gene, CDR1 is MDHEN and CDR2 is SYDVKM. V lost 1 base and J lost 9, with 10 bases in between. This CDR3 is 13 amino acids long. The CDR3, as DNA: TGTGCCAGCAGTTTATTGGGGTCTAGCATTCAGTACTTC. This sequence encodes CASSLLGSSIQYF. Looking up the rest from reference TRBV28 and TRBJ2-4 gives the full variable domain: DVKVTQSSRYLVKRTGEKVFLECVQDMDHENMFWYRQDPGLGLRLIYFSYDVKMKEKGDIPEGYSVSREKKERFSLILESASTNQTSMYLCASSLLGSSIQYFGAGTRLSVL.

A few counts support this clonotype. The rearrangement uses TRBV29-1 and TRBJ2-7; D not certain. Germline assignment: CDR1 SQVTM and CDR2 ANQGSEA. This CDR3 comprises 13 residues. Trimming stripped 7 bases from V and 2 bases from J, with 15 bases between. CDR3 amino acids: CSAASSQTYEQYF. CDR3 DNA sequence: TGCAGCGCGGCCTCGTCTCAAACCTACGAGCAGTACTTC.

This clonotype appeared many times. The chain has TRBV20-1 and TRBJ1-1, with 7 positions matching TRBD1. Germline CDR1 reads DFQATT; CDR2 reads SNEGSKA (reference sequence). V was pared by 5 bases and J by 7 bases, with 7 bases of the junction left unmatched. The CDR3 length is 12 residues. The CDR3 region has the DNA TGCAGTGCTGTCGGGACAGAGCTTGAAGCTTTCTTT. It translates to CSAVGTELEAFF.

This clonotype was detected ten times or more. The V and J genes are TRBV5-1 and TRBJ1-1, with D perhaps TRBD1 (5 bases). V lost 0 bases, J lost 5 bases, and 11 bases lay in between. The CDR3 runs to 14 residues. The V gene's germline CDR1 is SGHRS and CDR2 YFSETQ. The CDR3 loop is CASSLEQAGTEAFF. CDR3 sequence (DNA): TGCGCCAGCAGCTTGGAACAGGCGGGGACTGAAGCTTTCTTT.

This clonotype came up many times. The rearrangement uses TRBV12-3 or TRBV12-4 and TRBJ1-1, with 9 bases fitting TRBD1. There are 13 residues in the CDR3. V lost 3 bases and J lost 5; bases outside the gene matches: 1. CDR3 sequence: CASSFGTGTEAFF. CDR3 bases: TGTGCCAGCAGTTTCGGGACAGGGACTGAAGCTTTCTTT.

This clonotype appeared many times. This rearrangement joins TRBV28 to TRBJ2-2; 8 bases are shared with TRBD2. Per the germline V gene, CDR1 is MDHEN and CDR2 is SYDVKM. V was clipped by 8 bases and J by 3 bases; unmatched bases: 8. This CDR3 contains 15 residues. For the CDR3, the DNA is TGTGCCAGCGGAGCGACTAGCGCTTACACCGGGGAGCTGTTTTTT. Protein sequence: CASGATSAYTGELFF.

This clonotype showed up many times. The V gene is TRBV7-6, the J gene TRBJ2-5; weak D call: TRBD1 (5 bases). V was shortened by 1 base and J by 7 bases, with 13 bases between the two germline ends. CDR1 and CDR2 (germline): SGHVS, FNYEAQ. The CDR3 has 14 amino acids. The CDR3 loop is CASSLEGNSGTQYF. The DNA for the CDR3 is TGTGCCAGCAGCTTAGAGGGGAATTCGGGGACCCAGTACTTC.

The sample holds many counts of this clonotype. The rearrangement joins TRBV20-1 to TRBJ2-1, with D hard to call. Germline-derived CDR1 and CDR2 are DFQATT and SNEGSKA (reference sequence). Trimming removed 0 bases from V and 6 bases from J, with 3 bases in between. The length of the CDR3 is 11 residues. The CDR3: CSARDSNEQFF. The CDR3 region has the DNA TGCAGTGCTAGAGATAGCAATGAGCAGTTCTTC.

This clonotype was counted many times. V and J are TRBV7-8 and TRBJ1-1; D perhaps matches TRBD1 (5 bases). V gave up 0 bases and J gave up 4 bases, with 12 bases separating them. This CDR3 has 15 amino acids. Looked up from germline, CDR1 is SGHVS and CDR2 is FQNEAQ. This chain's CDR3 is CASSLAGGAATEAFF. CDR3 DNA: TGTGCCAGCAGCTTAGCAGGAGGGGCGGCCACTGAAGCTTTCTTT.

CDR3 nucleotides: TGTGCCAGCAGTTTATTGGCTAGCGGAGGCACAGATACGCAGTATTTT. It translates to CASSLLASGGTDTQYF. The V and J genes are TRBV28 and TRBJ2-3; 7 bases fit TRBD2. V shed 1 base and J 1 base; nucleotides not matched to a gene: 5. This CDR3 region has 16 residues. From germline, CDR1 is MDHEN and CDR2 SYDVKM.

This clonotype was seen repeatedly, ten times or more. This sequence joins TRBV5-1 and TRBJ2-3; no firm D call. V lost 4 bases and J lost 6, with 9 bases in between. Germline values: CDR1 SGHRS, CDR2 YFSETQ. This CDR3 comprises 12 residues. CDR3 DNA sequence: TGCGCCAGCAGCCTCGCATTTGATACGCAGTATTTT. It codes for CASSLAFDTQYF.

This clonotype came up a few times. This clone may be a read error of a much larger clone one base away. The chain combines TRBV19 with TRBJ2-6, with D possibly being TRBD2 (6 bases). Germline CDR1 reads LNHDA; CDR2 reads SQIVND (reference sequence). Trimming shortened V by 7 bases and J by 0 bases, and 25 bases separated the two germline ends. The CDR3 extends over 20 amino acids. CDR3 in DNA: TGTGCCAGTATGAAGGCGCCGCTAGAGGGAGGAAGCTCTGGGGCCAACGTCCTGACTTTC. As protein: CASMKAPLEGGSSGANVLTF.

This clonotype was recorded at least ten times. This chain connects TRBV20-1 to TRBJ1-6, with TRBD1 matching over 7 bases. This CDR3 is 14 amino acids long. The V segment lost 0 bases and the J segment 12 bases; nucleotides outside the gene matches: 8. CDR1 and CDR2 (germline): DFQATT, SNEGSKA (reference sequence). The CDR3 sequence is CSARDGRDSGPLHF. DNA of the CDR3: TGCAGTGCTAGAGATGGTCGGGACAGCGGACCCCTCCACTTT.

This clonotype came up many times. The genes are TRBV7-3 and TRBJ2-7; weak D call: TRBD1 (6 bases). V lost 1 base, J lost 6 bases, and 16 bases lay in between. The CDR3 is made up of 15 amino acids. Germline V CDR1 and CDR2: SGHTA, FQGTGA. The CDR3, as DNA: TGTGCCAGCAGCTTAAGTTCAGACAGGTGTGGCGAGCAGTACTTC. Protein sequence: CASSLSSDRCGEQYF.

This clonotype was picked up many times. This rearrangement joins TRBV28 to TRBJ2-4; D is undetermined. This CDR3 comprises 15 residues. The V and J ends lost 2 bases and 1 base respectively, with 9 bases between them. Germline V gene lookup returns CDR1 MDHEN and CDR2 SYDVKM. The CDR3 is CASSLGVGAKNIQYF. The CDR3 DNA reads TGTGCCAGCAGTTTAGGGGTCGGGGCCAAAAACATTCAGTACTTC. Based on the CDR3 plus reference TRBV28 and TRBJ2-4, the full variable domain is DVKVTQSSRYLVKRTGEKVFLECVQDMDHENMFWYRQDPGLGLRLIYFSYDVKMKEKGDIPEGYSVSREKKERFSLILESASTNQTSMYLCASSLGVGAKNIQYFGAGTRLSVL.